This entry lists 27 T cell receptor beta chains sequenced from one sample in a study of blood T cell repertoires in COVID-19. Sequencing was performed with immunoSEQ multiplex PCR; in TCRdb, only in-frame clones are kept and a portion is missing. The sample consists of 150,000 to 200,000 clones, approximately 80% of them appearing once. The sequencing sample was made of peripheral blood. The source of these receptors is a woman at least 80 years old with COVID-19, enrolled during active disease.

The V and J genes are TRBV5-1 and TRBJ2-1; D possibly corresponds to TRBD1 (5 bases). This CDR3 comprises 15 residues. The V gene's germline CDR1 is SGHRS and CDR2 YFSETQ. Between the trimmed V and J ends, which lost 4 bases and 0 bases, there was a span of 11 bases. DNA of the CDR3: TGCGCCAGCAGCGAACAGGCGAGCTCCTACAATGAGCAGTTCTTC. Translating gives CASSEQASSYNEQFF.

The CDR3 region is CASSPPLGVSYGYTF. CDR3 nucleotide sequence: TGCGCCAGCAGCCCCCCCCTAGGGGTTAGCTATGGCTACACCTTC. The rearrangement links TRBV5-1 to TRBJ1-2, with D maybe TRBD1 (5 bases). The CDR3 is made up of 15 amino acids. Trimming removed 4 bases from V and 4 bases from J, with 17 bases in between. Per the germline V gene, CDR1 is SGHRS and CDR2 is YFSETQ.

The V and J genes are TRBV18 and TRBJ2-5; TRBD1 is a possible D gene (5 bases). Germline V lookup: CDR1 KGHSH, CDR2 LQKENI. The CDR3 has 13 residues. Between the trimmed V and J ends, which lost 1 base and 4 bases, there was a span of 7 bases. In nucleotides, the CDR3 is TGTGCCAGCTCACCACAGCAGGGAGAGACCCAGTACTTC. As protein: CASSPQQGETQYF.

The chain carries TRBV15 and TRBJ2-3; no clear D gene. Germline CDR1 is LNHNV and CDR2 is YYDKDF (reference sequence). The CDR3 contains 20 residues. The V end lost 8 bases, the J end lost 0 bases, and 30 bases lay between the germline ends. The CDR3 DNA follows: TGTGCCACCGCCCCTCTAAGGCGGAGTATAACTTCCACTAGCACAGATACGCAGTATTTT. Amino acids: CATAPLRRSITSTSTDTQYF.

This clone was picked up one time. This chain links TRBV5-4 with TRBJ2-5; 7 bases fit TRBD1. Germline V CDR1 and CDR2: SGHNT, YYREEE (reference sequence). After removal of 4 bases from V and 5 bases from J, the junction contained 8 bases not matched to a gene. This CDR3 is 14 amino acids long. CDR3 nucleotide sequence: TGTGCCAGCAGCGGGAACAGGGGCGTGGAGACCCAGTACTTC. It is translated as CASSGNRGVETQYF.

The rearrangement joins TRBV5-1 to TRBJ2-3; 8 nucleotides match TRBD2. CDR1 and CDR2 from the germline V gene are SGHRS and YFSETQ. This CDR3 comprises 15 residues. The V segment lost 0 bases and the J segment 4 bases; nucleotides outside the gene matches: 4. The CDR3 reads CASSLAALAADTQYF. CDR3 nucleotides: TGCGCCAGCAGCTTGGCCGCACTAGCGGCAGATACGCAGTATTTT.

This chain uses TRBV9 with TRBJ2-5; perhaps TRBD2 as D (5 bases). CDR1 is SGDLS, CDR2 YYNGEE, per germline. V was trimmed by 0 bases and J by 4 bases, leaving 10 bases between them. This CDR3 has 14 amino acids. CDR3 coding DNA: TGTGCCAGCAGCGTAGGAGGGATTGGAGAGACCCAGTACTTC. Protein product: CASSVGGIGETQYF.

The genes are TRBV11-2 and TRBJ2-3; 12 bases line up with TRBD2. CDR1 and CDR2 from the germline V gene are SGHAT and FQNNGV. CDR3 length equals 15 residues. V dropped 7 bases and J dropped 6; count of bases not matched to a gene: 8. CDR3 sequence: CASIPLAGGGDTQYF. CDR3 coding DNA: TGTGCCAGCATCCCCCTAGCGGGGGGGGGCGATACGCAGTATTTT.

This clone has more than one count but fewer than ten. The rearrangement joins TRBV18 to TRBJ1-5; TRBD1 is a possible D gene (6 bases). CDR1 KGHSH and CDR2 LQKENI come from the germline V gene. V dropped 6 bases and J dropped 5 bases, with 14 bases sitting between them. The CDR3 is made up of 14 amino acids. The CDR3, as DNA: TGTGCCAGCTCTCTGAGCAGGGGTTATCAGCCCCAGCATTTT. Amino acids: CASSLSRGYQPQHF.

This clone was detected only once. The chain links TRBV29-1 to TRBJ2-7; D is uncertain. This CDR3 comprises 11 residues. V was trimmed by 5 bases and J by 2 bases, leaving 7 bases between them. CDR1 and CDR2 (germline): SQVTM, ANQGSEA. Written as DNA, the CDR3 is TGCAGCGTTATCGAGACCTACGAGCAGTACTTC. Translated: CSVIETYEQYF.

The chain joins TRBV9 to TRBJ2-3; 9 bases are shared with TRBD2. V trimming: 8 bases; J trimming: 3 bases; junction bases outside the gene matches: 7. The CDR3 length is 14 residues. Germline values: CDR1 SGDLS, CDR2 YYNGEE. CDR3 sequence (DNA): TGTGCCAGTGAGGGGCGGGAGGGAACAGATACGCAGTATTTT. Its translation is CASEGREGTDTQYF.

The sample holds one count of this clone. The chain links TRBV7-8 to TRBJ1-3; a possible D gene is TRBD1 (5 bases). Trimming took 9 bases from V and 4 from J, leaving 19 bases between them. The CDR3 has 15 amino acids. Germline loops: CDR1 SGHVS, CDR2 FQNEAQ. The chain's CDR3 is CASVPAGGWGNTIYF. Written as DNA, the CDR3 is TGTGCCAGTGTCCCCGCGGGGGGTTGGGGAAACACCATATATTTT. Together with reference TRBV7-8 and TRBJ1-3, the CDR3 gives the full variable domain: GAGVSQSPRYKVAKRGQDVALRCDPISGHVSLFWYQQALGQGPEFLTYFQNEAQLDKSGLPSDRFFAERPEGSVSTLKIQRTQQEDSAVYLCASVPAGGWGNTIYFGEGSWLTVV.

This clone was seen a single time. This chain joins TRBV18 and TRBJ2-1, with D perhaps matching TRBD2 (6 bases). V lost 3 bases and J 6 bases, leaving 15 bases between the germline ends. Per germline, CDR1 KGHSH and CDR2 LQKENI. The CDR3 loop spans 15 amino acids. The CDR3 DNA is TGTGCCAGCTCACCCCGCAGGACTACATTCAATGAGCAGTTCTTC. It translates to CASSPRRTTFNEQFF.

This chain links TRBV7-3 with TRBJ2-3, with a tentative D call TRBD1 (5 bases). From germline, CDR1 is SGHTA and CDR2 FQGTGA. V was shortened by 5 bases and J by 0 bases, with 9 bases between the two germline ends. The length of the CDR3 is 14 residues. The CDR3 is CASSLGQSTDTQYF. The DNA of the CDR3 is TGTGCCAGCAGCCTCGGACAAAGCACAGATACGCAGTATTTT.

The chain uses TRBV4-1 and TRBJ1-4, with D maybe TRBD1 (6 bases). Germline V CDR1 and CDR2: MGHRA, YSYEKL. This CDR3 spans 14 amino acids. Trimming pared 3 bases from V and 6 bases from J, leaving 11 bases between. The CDR3 here is CASSQSQGHEKLFF. For the CDR3, the DNA is TGCGCCAGCAGCCAGTCACAGGGTCATGAAAAACTGTTTTTT.

This rearrangement joins TRBV4-2 to TRBJ1-1; TRBD1 matches at 7 bases. Germline V gives CDR1 LGHNA, CDR2 YNFKEQ. With V trimmed by 4 bases and J by 3 bases, 26 bases remained unmatched. This CDR3 contains 21 residues. CDR3 bases: TGTGCCAGCAGCCGAGGATTACAGGGGCCCTCGGGTCAAGTAAGAGACACTGAAGCTTTCTTT. Its translation: CASSRGLQGPSGQVRDTEAFF.

This clone was detected only once. The rearrangement joins TRBV5-1 to TRBJ2-7; 8 nucleotides match TRBD1. The V gene's germline CDR1 is SGHRS and CDR2 YFSETQ. The J segment lost 6 bases and the V segment lost 4 bases, leaving 15 bases of the junction unmatched. The CDR3 length is 16 residues. CDR3 sequence reads: CASSPRVVQGEAEQYF. The CDR3 coding sequence is TGCGCCAGCAGCCCGAGGGTCGTACAGGGGGAGGCCGAGCAGTACTTC.

This clone was seen at least ten times. The chain has TRBV5-1 and TRBJ2-2; 9 bases agree with TRBD2. With V trimmed by 1 base and J by 7 bases, 8 bases remained unmatched. The CDR3 is 16 residues long. The germline V gene encodes CDR1 SGHRS and CDR2 YFSETQ. The CDR3 loop is CASSLTIAGEIGELFF. The CDR3 bases are TGCGCCAGCAGCTTGACGATAGCGGGAGAAATCGGGGAGCTGTTTTTT.

The chain links TRBV7-2 to TRBJ1-3; D remains ambiguous. Per germline, CDR1 SGHTA and CDR2 FQGNSA. This CDR3 comprises 14 residues. Trimming stripped 5 bases from V and 8 bases from J, with 16 bases between. This CDR3 is CASSIVASEDTIYF. DNA for the CDR3: TGTGCCAGCAGCATTGTTGCTTCCGAGGACACCATATATTTT.

This clone was seen more than once but under ten times. The chain has TRBV29-1 and TRBJ2-7, with TRBD1 as a possible D gene (5 bases). The germline gives CDR1 SQVTM, CDR2 ANQGSEA. The length of the CDR3 is 12 residues. V was clipped by 7 bases and J by 4 bases, with 14 bases between them. CDR3 amino acids: CSGVREGYEQYF. CDR3 bases: TGCAGCGGGGTCAGGGAAGGATACGAGCAGTACTTC.

CDR3: CASSLGRTSGNTIYF. The CDR3 DNA reads as TGTGCCAGCAGCTTGGGGAGGACGAGTGGAAACACCATATATTTT. The rearrangement joins TRBV5-6 to TRBJ1-3; D not resolved. V shed 0 bases and J shed 3 bases, with 10 bases lying between them. The germline CDR1 and CDR2 sequences are SGHDT and YYEEEE. The CDR3 contains 15 residues. The variable domain in full, completed from reference TRBV5-6 and TRBJ1-3, reads DAGVTQSPTHLIKTRGQQVTLRCSPKSGHDTVSWYQQALGQGPQFIFQYYEEEERQRGNFPDRFSGHQFPNYSSELNVNALLLGDSALYLCASSLGRTSGNTIYFGEGSWLTVV.

The chain joins TRBV5-8 to TRBJ2-7, with TRBD1 matching 9 bases. The germline V gene has CDR1 SGHTS and CDR2 YDEGEE. The CDR3 covers 14 residues. V lost 4 bases and J lost 1; bases outside the gene matches: 3. This CDR3 reads CASSPGQGSYEQYF. CDR3 nucleotide sequence: TGTGCCAGCAGCCCGGGACAGGGTTCCTACGAGCAGTACTTC.

The CDR3 region has the DNA TGTGCCAGCGGGCCCCCGAGGGACACCATATATTTT. Its translation: CASGPPRDTIYF. The rearrangement uses TRBV3-1 (or the pseudogene TRBV3-2) and TRBJ1-3; no clear D gene. Germline CDR1 LGHDT, CDR2 YNNKEL (reference sequence). V was shortened by 8 bases and J by 8 bases, with 13 bases between the two germline ends. The CDR3 contains 12 residues.

The chain links TRBV5-1 to TRBJ2-6, with TRBD2 as a possible D gene (5 bases). Trimming removed 4 bases at V and 1 base at J, with 15 bases between. The CDR3 sequence is 17 residues long. CDR1 and CDR2 (germline): SGHRS, YFSETQ. This CDR3 is CASSTLAQGSGANVLTF. CDR3 bases: TGCGCCAGCAGCACCCTAGCCCAAGGGTCTGGGGCCAACGTCCTGACTTTC.

This chain uses TRBV5-1 with TRBJ2-2; TRBD2 is a possible D gene (6 bases). Germline CDR1 and CDR2: SGHRS and YFSETQ. The CDR3 is 16 residues long. V was pared by 3 bases and J by 0 bases, with 12 bases between. The CDR3 coding sequence is TGCGCCAGCAGCTCCACGGGAGATCCGAACACCGGGGAGCTGTTTTTT. Translated: CASSSTGDPNTGELFF.

The chain links TRBV5-1 to TRBJ1-2; TRBD1 is a possible D gene (5 bases). Trimming left V 3 bases short and J 4 bases short, with 13 bases between. Germline CDR1 SGHRS, CDR2 YFSETQ. The CDR3 consists of 14 residues. DNA for the CDR3: TGCGCCAGCAGCTGGCAGACAGTGTCCTATGGCTACACCTTC. Translation gives CASSWQTVSYGYTF. The whole variable domain, filled in from reference TRBV5-1 and TRBJ1-2, reads KAGVTQTPRYLIKTRGQQVTLSCSPISGHRSVSWYQQTPGQGLQFLFEYFSETQRNKGNFPGRFSGRQFSNSRSEMNVSTLELGDSALYLCASSWQTVSYGYTFGSGTRLTVV.

The rearrangement joins TRBV3-1 (or the pseudogene TRBV3-2) to TRBJ2-5, with 8 bases identical to TRBD2. CDR1 is LGHDT, CDR2 YNNKEL, per germline (reference sequence). The CDR3 covers 14 residues. V dropped 5 bases and J dropped 4; count of bases not matched to a gene: 6. The CDR3 reads CASSARGGSETQYF. CDR3 sequence (DNA): TGTGCCAGCAGCGCCCGGGGGGGTTCAGAGACCCAGTACTTC.